This T cell receptor beta chain was captured by sequencing in a study of blood T cell repertoires in COVID-19. Study information: Acute-phase and convalescent COVID-19 samples originated in the United States, Italy and Spain. Sample material is recorded as cDNA or gDNA derived from T cells, B-cell-depleted T cells, or PBMCs.

Authors' methods: Using reference gene primer amplification, nucleated cell counts were estimated. Some clones are missing from TCRdb's copy, which holds only in-frame ones; the method was immunoSEQ multiplex PCR. That table furnishes V, J and clone size, whereas the DNA furnished D and trimming. The sample includes 70,000 to 95,000 clones, around 85% of them seen just once. Looked up from germline, CDR1 is SNHLY and CDR2 is FYNNEI. CDR3 length equals 16 residues. V shed 7 bases and J 2 bases; nucleotides not matched to a gene: 11. This TCR derives from a woman between 65 and 79 years old with active or convalescent COVID-19. J is TRBJ2-3 and V is TRBV2, with 8 bases identical to TRBD2. Sequencing used peripheral blood. The CDR3 DNA reads as TGTGCCAGCATCCCCGGGCGGGGGGCCCCCACAGATACGCAGTATTTT. This codes for CASIPGRGAPTDTQYF.